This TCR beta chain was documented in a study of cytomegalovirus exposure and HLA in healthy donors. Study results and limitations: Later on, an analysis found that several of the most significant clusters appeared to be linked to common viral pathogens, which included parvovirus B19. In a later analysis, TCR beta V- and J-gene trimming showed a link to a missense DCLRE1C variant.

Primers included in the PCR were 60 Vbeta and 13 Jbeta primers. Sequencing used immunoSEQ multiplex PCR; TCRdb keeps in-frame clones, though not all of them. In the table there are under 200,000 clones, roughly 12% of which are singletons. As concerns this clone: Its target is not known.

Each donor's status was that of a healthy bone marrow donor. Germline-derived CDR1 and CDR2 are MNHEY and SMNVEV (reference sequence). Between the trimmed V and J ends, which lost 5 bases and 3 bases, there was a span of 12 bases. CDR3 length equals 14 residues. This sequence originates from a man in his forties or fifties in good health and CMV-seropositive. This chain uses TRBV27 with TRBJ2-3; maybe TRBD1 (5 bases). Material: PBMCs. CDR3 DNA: TGTGCCAGCAGTCTGGGCAGGGCAACAGATACGCAGTATTTT. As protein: CASSLGRATDTQYF.